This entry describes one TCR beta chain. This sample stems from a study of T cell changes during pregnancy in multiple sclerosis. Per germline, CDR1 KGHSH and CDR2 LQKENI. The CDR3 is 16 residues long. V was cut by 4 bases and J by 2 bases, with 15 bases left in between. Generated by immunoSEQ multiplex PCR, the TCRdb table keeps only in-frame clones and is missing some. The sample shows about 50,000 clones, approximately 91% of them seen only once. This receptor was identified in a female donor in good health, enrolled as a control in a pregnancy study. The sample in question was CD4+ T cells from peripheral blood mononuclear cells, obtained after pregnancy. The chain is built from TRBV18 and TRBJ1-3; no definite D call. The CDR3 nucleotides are TGTGCCAGCTCACTGCGGGTCGGGAAGGCTGGAAACACCATATATTTT. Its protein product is CASSLRVGKAGNTIYF.